The present TCR beta chain was sequenced within a study of blood T cells in healthy people across ages. Points from the study as a whole: No conclusive comparison of naive versus antigen-experienced cells was possible with unsorted PBMCs.

The CDR3 length is 13 residues. The V and J ends lost 1 base and 0 bases respectively, with 4 bases between them. In germline, CDR1 is LGHDT, CDR2 YNNKEL (reference sequence). This clonotype was detected only a few times. The antigen is unknown. Alongside a J-beta primer mix, a sample-barcoded 5' primer served in a second PCR lasting about 7 to 12 cycles. In TCRdb, the 5' RACE reads were re-called with MiXCR into one record per CDR3 protein. The sample has 850,000 to 1,000,000 distinct CDR3 sequences, approximately 49% seen once; the top ten hold around 15%. The source material was blood. This chain connects TRBV3-1 to TRBJ2-7; D is uncertain. This TCR derives from a man aged 25 to 45 in good health. DNA for the CDR3: TGTGCCAGCAGCCAAGCAGTCTCCTACGAGCAGTACTTC. It specifies CASSQAVSYEQYF.